The clone carrying this T cell receptor beta chain came up a few times. TCRdb ran MiXCR on the RT-PCR reads and lists one entry per CDR3 protein. The table lists a few hundred thousand distinct CDR3 sequences, approximately 11% of them singletons. These data originate in a study of response to subunit inactivated influenza vaccine. This specimen was PBMCs from blood, taken roughly 6 weeks after vaccination. This clonotype originated in a man aged 50 to 59 who received an inactivated influenza vaccine.

Here the CDR3 reads CASSSDSLSYEQYF. The CDR3 DNA reads as TGTGCCAGCAGCTCGGACAGTCTCTCCTACGAGCAGTACTTC. The chain is built from TRBV11-2 and TRBJ2-7; TRBD1 might be the D (6 bases). Germline CDR1 is SGHAT and CDR2 is FQNNGV. V lost 4 bases and J 0 bases, leaving 10 bases between the germline ends. The length of the CDR3 is 14 residues.